This T cell receptor (beta chain) was sequenced in a study of cytomegalovirus exposure and HLA in healthy donors. Findings of the study overall: CMV serostatus alone was available as immune exposure information. In an earlier analysis, about 87% or about 30%: the productive usage of most TCR beta V segments. A few V segments could not be told apart, such as TRBV6-2 and TRBV6-3, and were left out. A highly shared variant cluster was judged a likely technical artifact.

Germline V gene lookup returns CDR1 MGHRA and CDR2 YSYEKL. Between the trimmed V and J ends, which lost 4 bases and 6 bases, there was a span of 16 bases. The CDR3 loop spans 15 amino acids. Points on this clone: Its antigen remains unidentified.

The PCR ran on 60 Vbeta and 13 Jbeta primers. Generated by immunoSEQ multiplex PCR, the TCRdb table keeps only in-frame clones and is missing some. The table records around 100,000 clones, 67% of them present only once. V usage is TRBV4-1 and J usage is TRBJ2-1, with D possibly TRBD1 on 6 matching bases. Sequencing used PBMCs. This receptor was taken from a man younger than 30 in good health and CMV-seropositive. CDR3 sequence (DNA): TGCGCCAGCAGCCTCAACACAGGGTCAATCAATGAGCAGTTCTTC. Translated, it gives CASSLNTGSINEQFF.